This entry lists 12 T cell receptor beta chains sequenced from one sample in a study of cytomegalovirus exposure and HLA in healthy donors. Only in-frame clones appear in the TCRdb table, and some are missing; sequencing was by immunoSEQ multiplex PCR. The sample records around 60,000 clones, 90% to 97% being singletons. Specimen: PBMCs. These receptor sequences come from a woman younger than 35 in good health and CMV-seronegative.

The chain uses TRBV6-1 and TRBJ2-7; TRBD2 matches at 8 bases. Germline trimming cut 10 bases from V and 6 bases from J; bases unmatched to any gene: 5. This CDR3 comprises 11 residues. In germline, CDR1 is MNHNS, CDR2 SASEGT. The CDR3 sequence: CANGGGPEQYF. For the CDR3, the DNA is TGTGCCAACGGGGGGGGCCCCGAGCAGTACTTC.

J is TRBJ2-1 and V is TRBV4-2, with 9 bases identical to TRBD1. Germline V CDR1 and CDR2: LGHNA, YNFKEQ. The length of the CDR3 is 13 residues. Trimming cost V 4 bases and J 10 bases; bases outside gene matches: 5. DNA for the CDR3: TGTGCCAGCAGCCCACAGGGGGCGGGGGAGCAGTTCTTC. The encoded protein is CASSPQGAGEQFF.

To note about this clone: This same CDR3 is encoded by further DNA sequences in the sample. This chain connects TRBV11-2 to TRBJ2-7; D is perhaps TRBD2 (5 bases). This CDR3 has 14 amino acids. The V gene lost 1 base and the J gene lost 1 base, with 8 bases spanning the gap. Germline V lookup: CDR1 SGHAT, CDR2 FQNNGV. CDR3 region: CASSLVRGSYEQYF. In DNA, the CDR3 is TGTGCCAGCAGCTTAGTTCGGGGATCCTACGAGCAGTACTTC.

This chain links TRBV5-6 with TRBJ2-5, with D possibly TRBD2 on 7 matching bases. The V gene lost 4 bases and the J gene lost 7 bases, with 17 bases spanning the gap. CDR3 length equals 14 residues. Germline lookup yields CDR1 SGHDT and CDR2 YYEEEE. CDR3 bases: TGTGCCAGCAGCCGGAGGGGGGGGCGCGGGACCCAGTACTTC. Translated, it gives CASSRRGGRGTQYF.

CDR3 amino acids: CASSRQGAPTDTQYF. The CDR3 DNA is TGCGCCAGCAGCCGACAGGGGGCCCCCACAGATACGCAGTATTTT. This sequence joins TRBV4-3 and TRBJ2-3, with 10 bases aligning to TRBD1. With V trimmed by 4 bases and J by 2 bases, 3 bases remained unmatched. The V gene's germline CDR1 is LGHNA and CDR2 YSLEER. This CDR3 region has 15 residues.

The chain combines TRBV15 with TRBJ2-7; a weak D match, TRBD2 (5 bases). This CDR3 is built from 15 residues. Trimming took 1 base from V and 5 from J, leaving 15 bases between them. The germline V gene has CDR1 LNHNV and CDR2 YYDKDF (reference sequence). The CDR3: CATSRGRPLGNEQYF. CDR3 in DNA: TGTGCCACCAGCAGAGGGAGGCCCCTCGGGAACGAGCAGTACTTC.

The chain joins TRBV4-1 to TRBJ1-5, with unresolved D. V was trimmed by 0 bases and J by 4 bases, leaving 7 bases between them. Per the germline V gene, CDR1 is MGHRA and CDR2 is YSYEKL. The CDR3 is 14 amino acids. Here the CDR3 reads CASSQDAGNQPQHF. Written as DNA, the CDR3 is TGCGCCAGCAGCCAAGATGCGGGGAATCAGCCCCAGCATTTT.

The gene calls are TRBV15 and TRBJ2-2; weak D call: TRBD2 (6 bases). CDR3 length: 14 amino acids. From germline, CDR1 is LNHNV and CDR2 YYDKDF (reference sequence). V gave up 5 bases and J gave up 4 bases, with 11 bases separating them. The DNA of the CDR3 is TGTGCCACCAGCCCGCGGCGGGGCACCGGGGAGCTGTTTTTT. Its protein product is CATSPRRGTGELFF.

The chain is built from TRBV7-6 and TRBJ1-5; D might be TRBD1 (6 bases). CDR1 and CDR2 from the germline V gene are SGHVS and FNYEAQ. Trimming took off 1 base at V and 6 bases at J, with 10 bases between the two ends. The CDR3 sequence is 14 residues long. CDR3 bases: TGTGCCAGCAGCTTAGGGGGGGGGCCTCAGCCCCAGCATTTT. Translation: CASSLGGGPQPQHF. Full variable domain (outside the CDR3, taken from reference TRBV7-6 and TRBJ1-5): GAGVSQSPRYKVTKRGQDVALRCDPISGHVSLYWYRQALGQGPEFLTYFNYEAQQDKSGLPNDRFSAERPEGSISTLTIQRTEQRDSAMYRCASSLGGGPQPQHFGDGTRLSIL.

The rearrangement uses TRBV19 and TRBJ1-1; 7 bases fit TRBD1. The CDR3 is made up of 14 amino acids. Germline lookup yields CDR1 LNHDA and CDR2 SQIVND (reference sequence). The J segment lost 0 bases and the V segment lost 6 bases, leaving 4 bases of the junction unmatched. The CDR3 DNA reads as TGTGCCAGTAGCCAACAGGGGCTGAACACTGAAGCTTTCTTT. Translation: CASSQQGLNTEAFF. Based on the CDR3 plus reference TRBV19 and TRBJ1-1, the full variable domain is DGGITQSPKYLFRKEGQNVTLSCEQNLNHDAMYWYRQDPGQGLRLIYYSQIVNDFQKGDIAEGYSVSREKKESFPLTVTSAQKNPTAFYLCASSQQGLNTEAFFGQGTRLTVV.

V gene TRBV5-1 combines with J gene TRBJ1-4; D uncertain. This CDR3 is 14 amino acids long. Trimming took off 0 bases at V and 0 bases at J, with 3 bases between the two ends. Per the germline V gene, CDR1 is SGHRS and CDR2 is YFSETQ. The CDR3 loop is CASSLGATNEKLFF. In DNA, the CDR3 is TGCGCCAGCAGCTTGGGAGCAACTAATGAAAAACTGTTTTTT.

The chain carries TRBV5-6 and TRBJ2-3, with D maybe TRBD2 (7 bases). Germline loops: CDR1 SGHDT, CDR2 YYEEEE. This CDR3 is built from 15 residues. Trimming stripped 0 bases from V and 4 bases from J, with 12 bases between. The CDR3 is CASSLAWGGADTQYF. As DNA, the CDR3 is TGTGCCAGCAGCTTGGCCTGGGGGGGCGCAGATACGCAGTATTTT. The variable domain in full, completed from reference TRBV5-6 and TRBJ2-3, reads DAGVTQSPTHLIKTRGQQVTLRCSPKSGHDTVSWYQQALGQGPQFIFQYYEEEERQRGNFPDRFSGHQFPNYSSELNVNALLLGDSALYLCASSLAWGGADTQYFGPGTRLTVL.